Below are 7 T cell receptor beta chains sequenced from a single sample in a study of T cell repertoires in cytomegalovirus infection. TCRdb redid the calling of the reads with MiXCR, one entry per CDR3 protein. The sample holds around 180,000 distinct CDR3 sequences, roughly a fifth seen once. The sequenced sample was PBMCs. Every receptor here comes from a human donor in good health (CMV status not recorded). Some clones in this sample may be carry-over from other donors' samples.

The chain uses TRBV6-5 and TRBJ2-5; either TRBD1 or TRBD2 may supply D (5 bases each). V lost 6 bases, J lost 5 bases, and 19 bases lay in between. CDR1 and CDR2 from the germline V gene are MNHEY and SVGAGI. This CDR3 is 15 amino acids long. This CDR3 is CASRPSGDPAETQYF. CDR3 DNA sequence: TGTGCCAGCAGACCCTCCGGGGACCCCGCGGAGACCCAGTACTTC.

In DNA, the CDR3 is TGTGCCAGCAATCCGAGCACAGATACGCAGTATTTT. Protein sequence: CASNPSTDTQYF. V and J are TRBV6-1 and TRBJ2-3; D not resolved. Germline V gives CDR1 MNHNS, CDR2 SASEGT. Trimming removed 7 bases from V and 0 bases from J, with 5 bases in between. This CDR3 spans 12 amino acids.

This clonotype was picked up many times. The chain employs TRBV7-2 and TRBJ2-2; TRBD2 matches 10 bases. With V trimmed by 5 bases and J by 6 bases, 9 bases remained unmatched. The CDR3 totals 16 residues. Per germline, CDR1 SGHTA and CDR2 FQGNSA. CDR3 sequence: CASSNPSGSPSGELFF. The CDR3 DNA reads as TGTGCCAGCAGCAACCCTAGCGGGAGCCCGTCCGGGGAGCTGTTTTTT.

At least ten counts were recorded for this clonotype. The chain couples TRBV7-9 to TRBJ1-1; tentatively, D is TRBD1 (6 bases). The V end lost 5 bases, the J end lost 5 bases, and 12 bases lay between the germline ends. The CDR3 has 13 amino acids. Germline CDR1 is SEHNR and CDR2 is FQNEAQ (reference sequence). The CDR3 sequence is CASSQRGTTEAFF. CDR3 sequence (DNA): TGTGCCAGCAGCCAGAGGGGGACGACTGAAGCTTTCTTT.

This clonotype was detected a few times. In DNA form, the CDR3 reads TGTGCCAGCAGTGAAGCGCGCACAGGGGTTCCGGGCAATCAGCCCCAGCATTTT. Its protein product is CASSEARTGVPGNQPQHF. This chain uses TRBV2 with TRBJ1-5; 7 nucleotides align to TRBD1. This CDR3 comprises 18 residues. V was clipped by 0 bases and J by 2 bases; unmatched bases: 10. Germline CDR1 reads SNHLY; CDR2 reads FYNNEI.

This clonotype was detected ten times or more. CDR3 amino acids: CASSTGPGRYEQYF. The CDR3 DNA sequence: TGTGCCAGCAGCACAGGCCCGGGAAGGTACGAGCAGTACTTC. The chain carries TRBV7-6 and TRBJ2-7; D is perhaps TRBD1 or TRBD2 (5 bases each). V dropped 5 bases and J dropped 4 bases, with 15 bases sitting between them. The germline CDR1 and CDR2 sequences are SGHVS and FNYEAQ. The CDR3 is made up of 14 amino acids.

The table lists this clonotype with a count of one. Compared with germline, one end of the junction differs, possibly owing to a read error. The rearrangement joins TRBV6-4 to TRBJ2-2, with TRBD2 as a possible D gene (5 bases). CDR1 and CDR2 (germline): MRHNA, SNTAGT. CDR3 size: 15 residues. The CDR3 bases are TGTGCCAGCAGTGGATCCTGGACTGGTACCGGTGAGCTGTTTTTT. It translates to CASSGSWTGTGELFF.